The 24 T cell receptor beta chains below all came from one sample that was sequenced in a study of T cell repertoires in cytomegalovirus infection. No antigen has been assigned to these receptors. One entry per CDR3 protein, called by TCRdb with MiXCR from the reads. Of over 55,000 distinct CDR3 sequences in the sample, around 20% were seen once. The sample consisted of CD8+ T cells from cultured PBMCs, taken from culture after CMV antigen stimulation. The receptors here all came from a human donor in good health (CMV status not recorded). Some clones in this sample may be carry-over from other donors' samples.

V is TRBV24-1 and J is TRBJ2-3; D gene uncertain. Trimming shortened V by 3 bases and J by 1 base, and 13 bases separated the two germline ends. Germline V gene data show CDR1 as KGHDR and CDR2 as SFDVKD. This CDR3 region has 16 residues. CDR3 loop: CATSDPDPSGTDTQYF. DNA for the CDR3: TGTGCCACCAGTGATCCCGACCCGTCGGGCACAGATACGCAGTATTTT.

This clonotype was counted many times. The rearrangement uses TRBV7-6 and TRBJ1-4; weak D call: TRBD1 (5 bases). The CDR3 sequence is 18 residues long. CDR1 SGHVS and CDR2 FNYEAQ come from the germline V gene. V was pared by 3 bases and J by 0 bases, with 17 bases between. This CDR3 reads CASSFRNRAQATNEKLFF. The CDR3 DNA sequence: TGTGCCAGCAGCTTTAGGAACCGGGCACAGGCAACTAATGAAAAACTGTTTTTT.

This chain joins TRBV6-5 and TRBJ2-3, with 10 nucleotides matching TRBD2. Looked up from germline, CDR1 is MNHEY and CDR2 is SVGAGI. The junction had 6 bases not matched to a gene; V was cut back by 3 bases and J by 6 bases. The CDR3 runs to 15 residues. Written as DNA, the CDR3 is TGTGCCAGCAGTTATAGCGGGGGGAAGTTTGATACGCAGTATTTT. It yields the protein CASSYSGGKFDTQYF.

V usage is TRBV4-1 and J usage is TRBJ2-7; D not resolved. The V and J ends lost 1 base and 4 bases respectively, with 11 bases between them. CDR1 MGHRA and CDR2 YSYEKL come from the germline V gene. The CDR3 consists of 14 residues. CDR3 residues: CASSQGTIFYEQYF. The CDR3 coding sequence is TGCGCCAGCAGCCAAGGCACTATATTTTACGAGCAGTACTTC.

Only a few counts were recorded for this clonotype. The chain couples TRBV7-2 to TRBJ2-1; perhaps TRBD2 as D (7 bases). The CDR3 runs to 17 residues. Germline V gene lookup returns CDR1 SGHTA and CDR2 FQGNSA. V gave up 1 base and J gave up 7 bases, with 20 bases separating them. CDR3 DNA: TGTGCCAGCAGCTTAGACCTTGGGGGGGGCATTACGAATGAGCAGTTCTTC. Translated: CASSLDLGGGITNEQFF.

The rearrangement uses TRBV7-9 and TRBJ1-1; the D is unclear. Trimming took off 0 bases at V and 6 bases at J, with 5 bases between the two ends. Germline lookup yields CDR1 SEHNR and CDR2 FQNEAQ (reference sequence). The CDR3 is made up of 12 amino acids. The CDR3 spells CASSLATPEAFF. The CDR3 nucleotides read TGTGCCAGCAGCTTAGCAACACCTGAAGCTTTCTTT.

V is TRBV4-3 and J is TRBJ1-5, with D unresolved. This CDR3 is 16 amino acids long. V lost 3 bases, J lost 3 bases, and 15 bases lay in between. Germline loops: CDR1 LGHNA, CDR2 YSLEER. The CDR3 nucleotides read TGCGCCAGCAGCCAGGATACAAGCATTTACAATCAGCCCCAGCATTTT. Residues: CASSQDTSIYNQPQHF.

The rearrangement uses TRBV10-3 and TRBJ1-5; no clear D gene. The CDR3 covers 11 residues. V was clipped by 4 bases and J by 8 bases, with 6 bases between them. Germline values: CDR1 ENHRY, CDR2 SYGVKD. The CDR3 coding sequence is TGTGCCATCAGTGGGGGAGAGCCCCAGCATTTT. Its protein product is CAISGGEPQHF.

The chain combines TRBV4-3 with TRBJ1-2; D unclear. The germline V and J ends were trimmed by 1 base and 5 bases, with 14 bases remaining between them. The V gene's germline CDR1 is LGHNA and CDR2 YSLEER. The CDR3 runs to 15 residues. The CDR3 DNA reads TGCGCCAGCAGCCAAGGATGGCCTGATGAGTATGGCTACACCTTC. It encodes CASSQGWPDEYGYTF.

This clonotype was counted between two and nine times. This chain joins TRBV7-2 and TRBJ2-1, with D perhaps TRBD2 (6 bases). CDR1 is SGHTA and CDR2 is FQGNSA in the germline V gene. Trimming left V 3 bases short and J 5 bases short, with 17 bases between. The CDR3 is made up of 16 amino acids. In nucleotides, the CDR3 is TGTGCCAGCAGCTTGACTGCGACGGGACTCAACAATGAGCAGTTCTTC. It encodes CASSLTATGLNNEQFF.

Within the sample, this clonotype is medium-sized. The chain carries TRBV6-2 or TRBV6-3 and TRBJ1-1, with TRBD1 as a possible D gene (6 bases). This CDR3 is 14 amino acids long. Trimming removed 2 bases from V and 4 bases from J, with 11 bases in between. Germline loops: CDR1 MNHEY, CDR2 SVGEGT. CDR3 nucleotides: TGTGCCAGCAGTTACAATGGGGGGCGCACTGAAGCTTTCTTT. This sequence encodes CASSYNGGRTEAFF.

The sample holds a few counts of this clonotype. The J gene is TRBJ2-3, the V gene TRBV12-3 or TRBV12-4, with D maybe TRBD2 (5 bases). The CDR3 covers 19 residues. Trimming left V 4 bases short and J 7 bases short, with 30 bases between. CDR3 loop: CASSSLAIRTHALLNTQYF. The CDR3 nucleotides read TGTGCCAGCAGTTCGTTAGCGATCAGAACCCACGCTTTATTGAATACGCAGTATTTT.

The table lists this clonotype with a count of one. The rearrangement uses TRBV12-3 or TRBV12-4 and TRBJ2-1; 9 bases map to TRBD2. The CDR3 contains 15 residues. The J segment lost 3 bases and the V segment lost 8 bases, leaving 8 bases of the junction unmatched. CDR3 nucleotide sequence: TGTGCCAGCCGAGGGACTAGCTCATTCTACAATGAGCAGTTCTTC. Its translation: CASRGTSSFYNEQFF.

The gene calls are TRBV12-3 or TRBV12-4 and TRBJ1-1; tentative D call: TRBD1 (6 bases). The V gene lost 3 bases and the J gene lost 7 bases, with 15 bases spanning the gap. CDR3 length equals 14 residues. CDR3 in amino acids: CASSLRQGLLEAFF. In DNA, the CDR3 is TGTGCCAGCAGTTTGAGGCAGGGGCTTCTTGAAGCTTTCTTT.

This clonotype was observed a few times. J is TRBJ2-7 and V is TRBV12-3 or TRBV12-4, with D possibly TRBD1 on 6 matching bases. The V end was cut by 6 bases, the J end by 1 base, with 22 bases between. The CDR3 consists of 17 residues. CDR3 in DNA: TGTGCCAGCAGGGGGAAAACAGGGAAAGGGGAATCCTACGAGCAGTACTTC. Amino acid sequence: CASRGKTGKGESYEQYF.

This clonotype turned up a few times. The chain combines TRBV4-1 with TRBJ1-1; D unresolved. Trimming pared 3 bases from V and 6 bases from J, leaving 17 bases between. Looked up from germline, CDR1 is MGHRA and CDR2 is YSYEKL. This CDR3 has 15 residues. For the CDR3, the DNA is TGCGCCAGCAGCCACCCAGGCTCCCTCCCTTCTGAAGCTTTCTTT. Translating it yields CASSHPGSLPSEAFF.

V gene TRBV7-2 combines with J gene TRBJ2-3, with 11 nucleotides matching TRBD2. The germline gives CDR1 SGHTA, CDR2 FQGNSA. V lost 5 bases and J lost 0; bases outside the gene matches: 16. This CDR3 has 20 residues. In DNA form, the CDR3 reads TGTGCCAGCAGCCACTACCTGACCGGGACTAGCGGAACTAGCACAGATACGCAGTATTTT. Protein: CASSHYLTGTSGTSTDTQYF.

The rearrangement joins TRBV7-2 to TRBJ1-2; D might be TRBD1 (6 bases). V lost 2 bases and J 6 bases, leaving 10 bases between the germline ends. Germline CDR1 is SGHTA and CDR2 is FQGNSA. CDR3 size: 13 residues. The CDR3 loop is CASSLSQGHGYTF. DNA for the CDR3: TGTGCCAGCAGCTTATCACAGGGTCATGGCTACACCTTC.

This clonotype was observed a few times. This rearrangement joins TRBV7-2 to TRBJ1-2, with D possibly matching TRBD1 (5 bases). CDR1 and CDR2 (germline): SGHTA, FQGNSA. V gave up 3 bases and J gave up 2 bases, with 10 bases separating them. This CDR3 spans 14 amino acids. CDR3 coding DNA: TGTGCCAGCAGCTTTCTCGAGGGGAACTATGGCTACACCTTC. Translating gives CASSFLEGNYGYTF.

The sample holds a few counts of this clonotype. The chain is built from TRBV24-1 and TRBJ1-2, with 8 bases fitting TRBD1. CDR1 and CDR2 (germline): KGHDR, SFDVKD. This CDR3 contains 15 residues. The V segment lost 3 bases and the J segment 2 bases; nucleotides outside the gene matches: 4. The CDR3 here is CATSDPRTGNYGYTF. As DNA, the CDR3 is TGTGCCACCAGTGATCCACGGACAGGGAACTATGGCTACACCTTC.

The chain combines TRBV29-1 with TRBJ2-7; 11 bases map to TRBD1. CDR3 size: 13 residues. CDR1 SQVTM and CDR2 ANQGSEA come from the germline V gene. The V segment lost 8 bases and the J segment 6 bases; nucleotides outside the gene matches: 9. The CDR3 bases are TGCAGCATCCCGGGGGACAGGGGGTTCGAGCAGTACTTC. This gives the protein CSIPGDRGFEQYF.

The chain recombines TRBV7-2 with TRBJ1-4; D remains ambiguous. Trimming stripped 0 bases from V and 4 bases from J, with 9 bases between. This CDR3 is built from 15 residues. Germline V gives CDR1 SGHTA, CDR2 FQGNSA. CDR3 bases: TGTGCCAGCAGCTTAGCGGAGACTTTTAATGAAAAACTGTTTTTT. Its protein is CASSLAETFNEKLFF.

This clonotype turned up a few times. The CDR3 nucleotides read TGTGCCAGCAGCCTCGGGGCTTCCATTGTCTACGAGCAGTACTTC. Translated: CASSLGASIVYEQYF. This chain joins TRBV5-6 and TRBJ2-7; either TRBD1 or TRBD2 may supply D (5 bases each). CDR1 is SGHDT and CDR2 is YYEEEE in the germline V gene. Trimming left V 4 bases short and J 3 bases short, with 17 bases between. The CDR3 sequence is 15 residues long.

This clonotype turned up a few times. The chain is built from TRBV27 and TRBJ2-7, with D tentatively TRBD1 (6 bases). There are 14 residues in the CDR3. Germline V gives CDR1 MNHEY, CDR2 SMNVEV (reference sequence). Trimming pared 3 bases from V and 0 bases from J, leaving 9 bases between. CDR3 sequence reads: CASSLGRGSYEQYF. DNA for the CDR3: TGTGCCAGCAGTTTGGGCAGGGGCTCCTACGAGCAGTACTTC.